Listed here are 14 T cell receptor beta chains from one sample, sequenced in a study of graft-versus-host responses after intestinal transplantation. The antigens of these receptors remain unknown. Here immunoSEQ multiplex PCR was the method, and the copy in TCRdb shows in-frame clones only, minus some. The table lists about 99,000 clones, under 95% of them singletons, with approximately 1% in the top ten. Sequences were derived from unstimulated CD8+ T cells sorted from spleen or lymph node cells, sampled before intestinal transplant. These receptors all stem from a human donor who received an intestinal transplant.

The genes are TRBV9 and TRBJ1-1; a weak D match, TRBD1 (5 bases). Trimming took off 3 bases at V and 3 bases at J, with 15 bases between the two ends. This CDR3 region has 15 residues. Per the germline V gene, CDR1 is SGDLS and CDR2 is YYNGEE. For the CDR3, the DNA is TGTGCCAGCAGCGCCGGGGGGAACATGGACACTGAAGCTTTCTTT. It specifies CASSAGGNMDTEAFF.

The genes are TRBV7-8 and TRBJ1-3; D remains unclear. Deletions cut 5 bases from V and 0 bases from J, with 11 bases between. The CDR3 runs 15 residues. Germline-derived CDR1 and CDR2 are SGHVS and FQNEAQ. CDR3: CASSRDSYSGNTIYF. As DNA, the CDR3 is TGTGCCAGCAGCCGTGACTCTTACTCTGGAAACACCATATATTTT.

The J gene is TRBJ2-3, the V gene TRBV10-2; TRBD2 might be the D (5 bases). V gave up 4 bases and J gave up 4 bases, with 9 bases separating them. This CDR3 is built from 13 residues. Germline V gene lookup returns CDR1 WSHSY and CDR2 SAAADI. CDR3 DNA: TGCGCCAGCAGTGTTACTAGGTCAGATACGCAGTATTTT. Protein product: CASSVTRSDTQYF.

The CDR3 sequence is CASSVEGGQGADEQFF. The CDR3, as DNA: TGTGCCAGCAGCGTAGAGGGTGGACAGGGGGCGGATGAGCAGTTCTTC. The V call is TRBV9, the J call TRBJ2-1; 11 bases map to TRBD1. CDR3 length equals 16 residues. CDR1 is SGDLS, CDR2 YYNGEE, per germline. Trimming took 0 bases from V and 8 from J; bases not matched to a gene: 7.

The chain combines TRBV30 with TRBJ2-7; maybe TRBD2 (6 bases). V lost 4 bases, J lost 6 bases, and 10 bases lay in between. This CDR3 is built from 11 residues. The V gene's germline CDR1 is GTSNPN and CDR2 SVGIG (reference sequence). As DNA, the CDR3 is TGTGCCTGGAAAAGGGACTCCGAGCAGTACTTC. Translated: CAWKRDSEQYF.

This clone was detected a few times. J is TRBJ1-2 and V is TRBV19; weak D call: TRBD1 (5 bases). The CDR3 sequence is 15 residues long. The V end lost 10 bases, the J end lost 1 base, and 19 bases lay between the germline ends. CDR1 LNHDA and CDR2 SQIVND come from the germline V gene (reference sequence). CDR3 residues: CATLWTDNRNYGYTF. For the CDR3, the DNA is TGTGCCACCCTCTGGACGGACAATCGTAACTATGGCTACACCTTC.

The rearrangement joins TRBV5-1 to TRBJ2-3, with TRBD1 identical over 10 bases. The CDR3 loop spans 16 amino acids. Trimming cost V 5 bases and J 4 bases; bases outside gene matches: 10. CDR1 SGHRS and CDR2 YFSETQ come from the germline V gene. DNA of the CDR3: TGCGCCAGCAGATATCCGGGACAGGGGCACCCAGATACGCAGTATTTT. Translating gives CASRYPGQGHPDTQYF.

The chain carries TRBV4-1 and TRBJ1-4; D is unresolved. The CDR3 spans 16 residues. Deletions cut 0 bases from V and 1 base from J, with 9 bases between. Germline V gives CDR1 MGHRA, CDR2 YSYEKL. The CDR3 sequence is CASSQDQFGTNEKLFF. The CDR3 bases are TGCGCCAGCAGCCAAGATCAGTTCGGAACTAATGAAAAACTGTTTTTT.

The V gene is TRBV27, the J gene TRBJ2-7; 8 bases fit TRBD1. Germline loops: CDR1 MNHEY, CDR2 SMNVEV (reference sequence). The CDR3 is 18 residues long. The V and J ends lost 3 bases and 4 bases, in that order; junction bases with no gene match: 17. Written as DNA, the CDR3 is TGTGCCAGCAGTTTCGCGGGACAGGCCCTATATTTTCCTTACGAGCAGTACTTC. Its protein product is CASSFAGQALYFPYEQYF.

The chain carries TRBV5-4 and TRBJ1-1, with no clear D. V was cut by 3 bases and J by 0 bases, with 9 bases left in between. This CDR3 region has 14 residues. Germline CDR1 reads SGHNT; CDR2 reads YYREEE (reference sequence). This chain's CDR3 is CASSSRPLNTEAFF. The CDR3 DNA follows: TGTGCCAGCAGCTCCCGACCTTTGAACACTGAAGCTTTCTTT.

The chain combines TRBV5-4 with TRBJ1-2; D gene uncertain. The CDR3 covers 16 residues. V lost 0 bases, J lost 2 bases, and 14 bases lay in between. Germline values: CDR1 SGHNT, CDR2 YYREEE (reference sequence). The CDR3 DNA reads as TGTGCCAGCAGCTTGGGCCCGGGTTTGGGGAACTATGGCTACACCTTC. It encodes CASSLGPGLGNYGYTF.

The rearrangement links TRBV14 to TRBJ2-1; unclear D gene. The CDR3 totals 17 residues. Germline CDR1 and CDR2: SGHDN and FVKESK. Trimming shortened V by 0 bases and J by 4 bases, and 16 bases separated the two germline ends. In DNA, the CDR3 is TGTGCCAGCAGCCAAGATGGGTTTCTCAACCCTTACAATGAGCAGTTCTTC. This codes for CASSQDGFLNPYNEQFF.

The chain has TRBV10-2 and TRBJ1-3; D is unclear. The CDR3 length is 15 residues. V was clipped by 0 bases and J by 4 bases, with 10 bases between them. Per germline, CDR1 WSHSY and CDR2 SAAADI. The CDR3 sequence is CASSESKGAGNTIYF. The CDR3 DNA follows: TGCGCCAGCAGTGAGTCGAAGGGTGCGGGAAACACCATATATTTT.

The V gene is TRBV4-1, the J gene TRBJ1-1; tentative D call: TRBD1 (6 bases). This CDR3 contains 15 residues. CDR1 is MGHRA, CDR2 YSYEKL, per germline. Between the trimmed V and J ends, which lost 1 base and 5 bases, there was a span of 14 bases. In DNA form, the CDR3 reads TGCGCCAGCAGCCAAGTGACAGGCGGAAAGACTGAAGCTTTCTTT. Its translation: CASSQVTGGKTEAFF.